This T cell receptor (beta chain) was retrieved from a study of cytomegalovirus exposure and HLA in healthy donors. Study summary: About 80 million unique TCR sequences came from HLA-typed donors in an early release. Whole-study results and caveats: Most subjects' HLA-A and HLA-B alleles were reportedly predicted from TCR beta sequences. Among TCR sequences, most were rare, though some public TCRs appeared in many donors. Later on, a genetic analysis was performed. It linked a missense variant in DCLRE1C with V- and J-gene trimming of TCR beta.

The PCR used 60 Vbeta and 13 Jbeta primers. Data came from immunoSEQ multiplex PCR; TCRdb stores just in-frame clones and leaves some out. Of 140,000 to 150,000 clones in the sample, roughly 78% were seen once. Germline V gene sequence: CDR1 SGHTA, CDR2 FQGNSA. V was pared by 5 bases and J by 4 bases, with 10 bases of the junction left unmatched. CDR3 length: 16 residues. Notes on this clone: The antigen is not known.

The chain combines TRBV7-2 with TRBJ1-3; 8 bases are shared with TRBD1. The sample was PBMCs. The sequence came from a female donor in good health and CMV-seronegative. The CDR3 protein is CASSKAPGGSGNTIYF. CDR3 coding DNA: TGTGCCAGCAGCAAGGCCCCAGGGGGCTCCGGAAACACCATATATTTT.